This T cell receptor (beta chain) was captured in a study of shared clonotypes between healthy human individuals. Study in general: Donors consisted of two women and a few men between 18 and 49.

Investigators spread the genomic DNA of each subset evenly over several immunoSEQ plates. In the authors' methods: Sequence data from immunoSEQ were junction-only and lacked quality scores; consequently, filtering differed. The repertoire was sequenced with immunoSEQ multiplex PCR; TCRdb's copy has only in-frame clones and lacks some. D and trimming were read from the DNA, whereas the V and J calls and clone size are those reported in that table. The top ten hold around 13% of the sample, which has around 530,000 clones, roughly 79% seen once. Healthy HIV-negative adults without recent acute infections or vaccinations served as donors. On this clone itself: A far larger clone is off by one base, so a read error is likely.

The germline gives CDR1 SGHAT, CDR2 FQNNGV. The CDR3 consists of 16 residues. The germline V and J ends were trimmed by 5 bases and 2 bases, with 16 bases remaining between them. This TCR was sampled from a woman aged 40 to 50 in good health. Some clones in this sample may be carry-over from other donors' samples. The chain uses TRBV11-2 and TRBJ2-4, with D possibly TRBD1 on 6 matching bases. The material sequenced was PBMCs. This CDR3 is CASSRLQGPSKNIQYF. DNA of the CDR3: TGTGCCAGCAGCCGTTTGCAGGGGCCCTCCAAAAACATTCAGTACTTC.